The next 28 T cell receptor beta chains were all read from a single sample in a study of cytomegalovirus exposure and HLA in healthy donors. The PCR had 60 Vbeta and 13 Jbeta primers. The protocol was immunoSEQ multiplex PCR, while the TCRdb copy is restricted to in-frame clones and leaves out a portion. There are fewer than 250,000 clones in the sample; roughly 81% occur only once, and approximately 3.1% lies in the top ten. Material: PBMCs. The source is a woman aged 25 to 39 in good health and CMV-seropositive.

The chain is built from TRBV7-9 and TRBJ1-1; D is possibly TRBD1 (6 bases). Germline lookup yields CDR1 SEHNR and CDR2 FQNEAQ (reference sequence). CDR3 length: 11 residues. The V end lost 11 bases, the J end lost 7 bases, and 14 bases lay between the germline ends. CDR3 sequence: CAAGTLYEAFF. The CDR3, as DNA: TGTGCCGCCGGGACACTGTATGAAGCTTTCTTT.

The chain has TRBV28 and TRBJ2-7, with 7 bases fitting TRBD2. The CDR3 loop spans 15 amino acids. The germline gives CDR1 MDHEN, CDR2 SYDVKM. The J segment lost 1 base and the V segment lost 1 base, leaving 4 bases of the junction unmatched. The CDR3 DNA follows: TGTGCCAGCAGTTTATTTGCCGGGAGGTCCTACGAGCAGTACTTC. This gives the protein CASSLFAGRSYEQYF.

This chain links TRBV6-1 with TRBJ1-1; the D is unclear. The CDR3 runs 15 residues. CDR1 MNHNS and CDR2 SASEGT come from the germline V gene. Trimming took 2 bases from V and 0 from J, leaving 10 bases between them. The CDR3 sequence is CASSETGRLNTEAFF. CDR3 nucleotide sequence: TGTGCCAGCAGTGAAACGGGAAGACTGAACACTGAAGCTTTCTTT.

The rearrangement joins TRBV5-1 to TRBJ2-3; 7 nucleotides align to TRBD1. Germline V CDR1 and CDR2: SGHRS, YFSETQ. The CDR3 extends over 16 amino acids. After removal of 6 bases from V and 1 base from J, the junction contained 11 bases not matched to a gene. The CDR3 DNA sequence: TGCGCCAGCAATCGACTCTCGGGACAGCGCACAGATACGCAGTATTTT. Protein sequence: CASNRLSGQRTDTQYF. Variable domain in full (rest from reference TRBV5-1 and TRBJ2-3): KAGVTQTPRYLIKTRGQQVTLSCSPISGHRSVSWYQQTPGQGLQFLFEYFSETQRNKGNFPGRFSGRQFSNSRSEMNVSTLELGDSALYLCASNRLSGQRTDTQYFGPGTRLTVL.

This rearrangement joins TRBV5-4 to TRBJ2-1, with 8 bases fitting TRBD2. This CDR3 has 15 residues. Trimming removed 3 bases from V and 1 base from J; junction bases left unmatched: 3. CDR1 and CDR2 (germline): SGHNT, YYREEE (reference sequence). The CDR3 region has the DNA TGTGCCAGCAGCTCCCCGGGAGGGTCCTACAATGAGCAGTTCTTC. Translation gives CASSSPGGSYNEQFF.

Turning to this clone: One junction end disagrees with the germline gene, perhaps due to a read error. The CDR3 spells CSSSSGLAGAVGGELFF. As DNA, the CDR3 is TGTTCCAGCAGCTCGGGACTAGCGGGAGCAGTGGGCGGGGAGCTGTTTTTT. The chain uses TRBV7-9 and TRBJ2-2, with 14 nucleotides matching TRBD2. The CDR3 contains 17 residues. Germline V CDR1 and CDR2: SEHNR, FQNEAQ (reference sequence).

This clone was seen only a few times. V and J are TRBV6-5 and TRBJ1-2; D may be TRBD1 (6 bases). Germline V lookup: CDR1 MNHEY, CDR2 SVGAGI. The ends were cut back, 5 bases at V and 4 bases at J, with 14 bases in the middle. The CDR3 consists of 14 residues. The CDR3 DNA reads TGTGCCAGCAGTATAGCCAGGACAGCCTATGGCTACACCTTC. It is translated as CASSIARTAYGYTF.

CDR3 sequence (DNA): TGCGCCAGCAGCCAAACCGGGAGCTCCTACAATGAGCAGTTCTTC. Its translation: CASSQTGSSYNEQFF. The chain combines TRBV4-1 with TRBJ2-1; tentative D call: TRBD2 (6 bases). Germline CDR1 and CDR2: MGHRA and YSYEKL. This CDR3 spans 15 amino acids. The germline V and J ends were trimmed by 2 bases and 0 bases, with 8 bases remaining between them.

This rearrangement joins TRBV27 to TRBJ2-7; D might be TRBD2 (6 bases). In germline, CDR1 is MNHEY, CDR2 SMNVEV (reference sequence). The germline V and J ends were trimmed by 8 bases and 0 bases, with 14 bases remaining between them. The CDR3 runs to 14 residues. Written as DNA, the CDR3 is TGTGCCAGCTCTAACGGGAGCCTCTCCTACGAGCAGTACTTC. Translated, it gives CASSNGSLSYEQYF.

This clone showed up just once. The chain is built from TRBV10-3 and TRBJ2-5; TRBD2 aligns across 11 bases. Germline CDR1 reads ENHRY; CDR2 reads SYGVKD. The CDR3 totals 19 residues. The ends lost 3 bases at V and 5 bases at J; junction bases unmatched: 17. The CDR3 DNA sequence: TGTGCCATCAGTGATCCTCAAGGGGCGCTAGCGGGAGGCGGGGAGACCCAGTACTTC. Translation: CAISDPQGALAGGGETQYF.

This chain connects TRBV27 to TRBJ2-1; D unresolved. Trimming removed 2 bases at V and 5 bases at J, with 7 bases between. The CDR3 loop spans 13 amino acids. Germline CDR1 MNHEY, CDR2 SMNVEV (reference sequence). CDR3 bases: TGTGCCAGCAGTTTAAACACCAACAATGAGCAGTTCTTC. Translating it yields CASSLNTNNEQFF.

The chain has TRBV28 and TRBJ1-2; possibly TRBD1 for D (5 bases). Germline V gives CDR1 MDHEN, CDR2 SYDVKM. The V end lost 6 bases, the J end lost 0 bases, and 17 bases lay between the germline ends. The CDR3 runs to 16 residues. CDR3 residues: CASRGGGGRTNYGYTF. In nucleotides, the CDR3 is TGTGCCAGCAGGGGGGGAGGCGGGCGAACTAACTATGGCTACACCTTC.

CDR3 residues: CASSKTGTETGELFF. In DNA form, the CDR3 reads TGTGCCAGCAGCAAGACCGGGACAGAAACCGGGGAGCTGTTTTTT. V and J are TRBV7-6 and TRBJ2-2; 7 bases are shared with TRBD1. The CDR3 loop spans 15 amino acids. CDR1 and CDR2 from the germline V gene are SGHVS and FNYEAQ. V shed 5 bases, J shed 5 bases, and the junction held 8 bases outside the gene matches.

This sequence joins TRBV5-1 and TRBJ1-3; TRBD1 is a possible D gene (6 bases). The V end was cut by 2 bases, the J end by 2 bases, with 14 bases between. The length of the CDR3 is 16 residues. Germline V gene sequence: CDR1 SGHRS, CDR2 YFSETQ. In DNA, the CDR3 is TGCGCCAGCAGCTTTGATCCGGGGGGCGCTGGAAACACCATATATTTT. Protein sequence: CASSFDPGGAGNTIYF.

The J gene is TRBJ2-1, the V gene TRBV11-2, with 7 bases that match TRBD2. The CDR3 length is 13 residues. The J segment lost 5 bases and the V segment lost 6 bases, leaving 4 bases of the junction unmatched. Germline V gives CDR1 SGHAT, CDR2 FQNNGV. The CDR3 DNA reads TGTGCCAGCAGGGGGACTATTAACAATGAGCAGTTCTTC. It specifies CASRGTINNEQFF. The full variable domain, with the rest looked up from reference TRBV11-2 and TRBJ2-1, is EAGVAQSPRYKIIEKRQSVAFWCNPISGHATLYWYQQILGQGPKLLIQFQNNGVVDDSQLPKDRFSAERLKGVDSTLKIQPAKLEDSAVYLCASRGTINNEQFFGPGTRLTVL.

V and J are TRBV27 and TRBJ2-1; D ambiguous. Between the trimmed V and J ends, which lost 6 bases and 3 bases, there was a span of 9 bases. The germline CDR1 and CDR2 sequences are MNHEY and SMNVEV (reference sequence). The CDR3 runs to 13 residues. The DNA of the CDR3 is TGTGCCAGCAGACCCGACATCTACAATGAGCAGTTCTTC. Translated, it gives CASRPDIYNEQFF.

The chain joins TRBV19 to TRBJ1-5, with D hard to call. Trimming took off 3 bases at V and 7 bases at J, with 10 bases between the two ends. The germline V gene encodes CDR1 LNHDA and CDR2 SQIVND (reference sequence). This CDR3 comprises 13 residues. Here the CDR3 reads CASSMGTSQPQHF. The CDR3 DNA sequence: TGTGCCAGTAGTATGGGCACCTCCCAGCCCCAGCATTTT.

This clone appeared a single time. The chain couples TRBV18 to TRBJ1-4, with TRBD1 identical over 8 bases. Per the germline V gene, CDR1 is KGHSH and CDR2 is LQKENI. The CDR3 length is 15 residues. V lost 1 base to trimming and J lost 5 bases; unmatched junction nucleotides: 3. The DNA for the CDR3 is TGTGCCAGCTCACCACTCGGGACAGGAAATGAAAAACTGTTTTTT. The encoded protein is CASSPLGTGNEKLFF.

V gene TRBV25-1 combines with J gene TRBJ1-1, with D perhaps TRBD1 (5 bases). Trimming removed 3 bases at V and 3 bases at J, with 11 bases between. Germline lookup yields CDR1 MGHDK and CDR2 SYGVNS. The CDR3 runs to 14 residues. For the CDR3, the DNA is TGTGCCAGCAGTGAGGTCGGGGGGTACACTGAAGCTTTCTTT. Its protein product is CASSEVGGYTEAFF.

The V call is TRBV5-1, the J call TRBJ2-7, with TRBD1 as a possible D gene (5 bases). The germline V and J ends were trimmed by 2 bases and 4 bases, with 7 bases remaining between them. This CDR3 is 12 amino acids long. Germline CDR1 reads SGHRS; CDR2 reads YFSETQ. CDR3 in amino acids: CASSLKGYEQYF. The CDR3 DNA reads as TGCGCCAGCAGCTTAAAGGGGTACGAGCAGTACTTC. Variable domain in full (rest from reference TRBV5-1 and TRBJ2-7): KAGVTQTPRYLIKTRGQQVTLSCSPISGHRSVSWYQQTPGQGLQFLFEYFSETQRNKGNFPGRFSGRQFSNSRSEMNVSTLELGDSALYLCASSLKGYEQYFGPGTRLTVT.

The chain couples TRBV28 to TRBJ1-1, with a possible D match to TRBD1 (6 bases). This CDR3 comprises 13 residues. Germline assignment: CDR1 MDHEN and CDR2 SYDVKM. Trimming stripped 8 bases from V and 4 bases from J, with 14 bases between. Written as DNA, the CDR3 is TGTGCCAGCGCTGGCTGGGGGCTCACTGAAGCTTTCTTT. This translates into CASAGWGLTEAFF.

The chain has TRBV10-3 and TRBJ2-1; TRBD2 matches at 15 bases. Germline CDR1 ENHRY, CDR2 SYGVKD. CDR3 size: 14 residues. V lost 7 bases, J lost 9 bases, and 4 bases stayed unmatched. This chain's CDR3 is CAINPGLAGGEQFF. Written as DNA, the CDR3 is TGTGCCATCAACCCGGGACTAGCGGGGGGTGAGCAGTTCTTC.

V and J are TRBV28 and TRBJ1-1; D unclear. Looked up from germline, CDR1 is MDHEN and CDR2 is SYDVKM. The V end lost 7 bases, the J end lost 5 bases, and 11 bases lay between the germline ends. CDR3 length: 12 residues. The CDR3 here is CASIVGGTEAFF. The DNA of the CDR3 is TGTGCCAGCATCGTTGGAGGGACTGAAGCTTTCTTT.

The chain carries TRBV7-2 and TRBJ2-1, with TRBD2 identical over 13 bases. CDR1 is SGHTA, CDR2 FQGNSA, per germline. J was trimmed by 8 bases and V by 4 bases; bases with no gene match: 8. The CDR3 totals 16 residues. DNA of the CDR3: TGTGCCAGCAGCTCCAGGACTAGCGGGAGTATCTATGAGCAGTTCTTC. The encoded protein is CASSSRTSGSIYEQFF.

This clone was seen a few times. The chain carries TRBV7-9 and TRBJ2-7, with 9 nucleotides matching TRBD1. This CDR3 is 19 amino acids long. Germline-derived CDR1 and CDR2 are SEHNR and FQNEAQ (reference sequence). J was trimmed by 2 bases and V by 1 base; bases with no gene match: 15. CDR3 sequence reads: CASSLVNTDRGVRTYEQYF. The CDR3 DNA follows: TGTGCCAGCAGCTTAGTAAATACGGACAGGGGAGTCAGAACCTACGAGCAGTACTTC. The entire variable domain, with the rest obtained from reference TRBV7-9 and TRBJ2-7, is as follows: DTGVSQNPRHKITKRGQNVTFRCDPISEHNRLYWYRQTLGQGPEFLTYFQNEAQLEKSRLLSDRFSAERPKGSFSTLEIQRTEQGDSAMYLCASSLVNTDRGVRTYEQYFGPGTRLTVT.

The CDR3 DNA sequence: TGTGCCAGCAGCTTAGAGGCCAGGGCCCATGAAAAACTGTTTTTT. This codes for CASSLEARAHEKLFF. The rearrangement links TRBV11-2 to TRBJ1-4, with D possibly TRBD1 on 5 matching bases. The CDR3 totals 15 residues. V was trimmed by 0 bases and J by 6 bases, leaving 11 bases between them. Germline-derived CDR1 and CDR2 are SGHAT and FQNNGV. Full variable domain (outside the CDR3, taken from reference TRBV11-2 and TRBJ1-4): EAGVAQSPRYKIIEKRQSVAFWCNPISGHATLYWYQQILGQGPKLLIQFQNNGVVDDSQLPKDRFSAERLKGVDSTLKIQPAKLEDSAVYLCASSLEARAHEKLFFGSGTQLSVL.

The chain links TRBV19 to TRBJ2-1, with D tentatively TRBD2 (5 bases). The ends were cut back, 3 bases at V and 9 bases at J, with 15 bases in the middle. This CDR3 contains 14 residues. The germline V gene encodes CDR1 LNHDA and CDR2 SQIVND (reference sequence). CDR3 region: CASSIVGEGSEQFF. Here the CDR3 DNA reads TGTGCCAGTAGTATTGTGGGAGAGGGTAGTGAGCAGTTCTTC.

As DNA, the CDR3 is TGTGCCAGCAGCTCCGATAGCGGGACGCGAGAGCAGTACTTC. Its translation is CASSSDSGTREQYF. The gene calls are TRBV7-6 and TRBJ2-7; 8 bases match TRBD2. V dropped 4 bases and J dropped 7; count of bases not matched to a gene: 9. The CDR3 has 14 residues. Germline CDR1 reads SGHVS; CDR2 reads FNYEAQ.